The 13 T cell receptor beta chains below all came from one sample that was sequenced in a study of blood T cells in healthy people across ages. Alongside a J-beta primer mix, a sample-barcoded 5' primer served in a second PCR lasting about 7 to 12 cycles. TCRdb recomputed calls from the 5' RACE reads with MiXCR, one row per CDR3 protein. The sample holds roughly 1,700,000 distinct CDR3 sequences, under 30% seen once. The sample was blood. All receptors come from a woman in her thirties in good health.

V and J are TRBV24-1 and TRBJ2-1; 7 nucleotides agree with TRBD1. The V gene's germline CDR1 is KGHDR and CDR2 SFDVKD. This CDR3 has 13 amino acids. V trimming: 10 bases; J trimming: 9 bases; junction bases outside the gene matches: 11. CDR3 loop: CATGQSVGSEQFF. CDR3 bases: TGTGCCACGGGACAGTCTGTGGGCAGTGAGCAGTTCTTC.

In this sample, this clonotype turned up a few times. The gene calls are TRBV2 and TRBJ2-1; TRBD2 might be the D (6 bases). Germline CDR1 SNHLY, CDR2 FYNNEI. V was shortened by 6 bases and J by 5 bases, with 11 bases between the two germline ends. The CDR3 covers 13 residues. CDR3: CASRGTFHNEQFF. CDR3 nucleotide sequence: TGTGCCAGCAGGGGGACTTTCCACAATGAGCAGTTCTTC.

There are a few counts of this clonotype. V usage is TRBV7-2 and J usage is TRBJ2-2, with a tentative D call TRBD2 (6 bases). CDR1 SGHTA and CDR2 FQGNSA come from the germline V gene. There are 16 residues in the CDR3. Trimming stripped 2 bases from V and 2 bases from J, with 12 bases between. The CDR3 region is CASSLRGTFNTGELFF. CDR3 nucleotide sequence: TGTGCCAGCAGCTTACGGGGGACTTTTAACACCGGGGAGCTGTTTTTT.

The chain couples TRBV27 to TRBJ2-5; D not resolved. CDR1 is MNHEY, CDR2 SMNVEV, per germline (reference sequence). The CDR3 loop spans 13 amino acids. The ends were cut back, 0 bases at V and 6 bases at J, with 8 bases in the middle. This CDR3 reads CASSLSIQKTQYF. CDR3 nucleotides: TGTGCCAGCAGTTTATCGATACAGAAGACCCAGTACTTC.

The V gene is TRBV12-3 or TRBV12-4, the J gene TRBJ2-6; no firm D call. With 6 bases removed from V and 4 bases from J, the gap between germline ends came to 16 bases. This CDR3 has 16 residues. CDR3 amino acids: CASSTMSLAGANVLTF. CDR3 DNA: TGTGCCAGCAGCACTATGTCGTTGGCGGGGGCCAACGTCCTGACTTTC.

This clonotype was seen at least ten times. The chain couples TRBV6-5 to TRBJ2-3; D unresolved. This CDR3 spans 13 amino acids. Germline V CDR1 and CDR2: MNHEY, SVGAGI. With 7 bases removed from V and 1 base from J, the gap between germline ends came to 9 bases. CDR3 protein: CASTNLRTDTQYF. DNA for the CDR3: TGTGCCAGCACCAACCTCCGCACAGATACGCAGTATTTT.

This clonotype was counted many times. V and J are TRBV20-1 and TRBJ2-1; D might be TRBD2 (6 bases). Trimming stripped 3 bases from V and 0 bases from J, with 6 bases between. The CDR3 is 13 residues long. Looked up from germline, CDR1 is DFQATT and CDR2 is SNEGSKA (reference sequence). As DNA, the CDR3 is TGCAGTGCTAGCGGGAGCTCCTACAATGAGCAGTTCTTC. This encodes CSASGSSYNEQFF.

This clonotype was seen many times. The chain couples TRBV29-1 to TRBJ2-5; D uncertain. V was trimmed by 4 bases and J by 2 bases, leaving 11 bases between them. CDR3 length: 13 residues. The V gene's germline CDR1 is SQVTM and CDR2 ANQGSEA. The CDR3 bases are TGCAGCGTTGCGGGTCGGCAGCAAGAGACCCAGTACTTC. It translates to CSVAGRQQETQYF.

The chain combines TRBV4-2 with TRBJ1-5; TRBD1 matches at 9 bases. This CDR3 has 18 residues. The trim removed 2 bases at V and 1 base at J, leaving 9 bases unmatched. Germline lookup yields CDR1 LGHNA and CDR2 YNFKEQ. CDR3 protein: CASSQLDRGGRSNQPQHF. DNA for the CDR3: TGTGCCAGCAGCCAATTGGACAGGGGAGGGAGAAGCAATCAGCCCCAGCATTTT.

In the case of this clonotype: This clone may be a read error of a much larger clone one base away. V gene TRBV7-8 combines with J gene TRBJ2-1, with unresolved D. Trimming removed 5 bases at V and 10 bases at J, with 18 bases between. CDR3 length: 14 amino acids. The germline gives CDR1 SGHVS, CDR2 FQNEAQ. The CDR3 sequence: CASSATGLPREQFF. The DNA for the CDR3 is TGTGCCAGCAGCGCTACCGGCCTCCCCCGCGAGCAGTTCTTC.

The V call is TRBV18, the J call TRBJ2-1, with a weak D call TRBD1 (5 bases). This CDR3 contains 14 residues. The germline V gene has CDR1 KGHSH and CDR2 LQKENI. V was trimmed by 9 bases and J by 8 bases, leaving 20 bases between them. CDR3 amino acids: CASSTLGVPDEQFF. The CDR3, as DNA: TGTGCCAGTTCCACCCTAGGGGTTCCAGATGAGCAGTTCTTC.

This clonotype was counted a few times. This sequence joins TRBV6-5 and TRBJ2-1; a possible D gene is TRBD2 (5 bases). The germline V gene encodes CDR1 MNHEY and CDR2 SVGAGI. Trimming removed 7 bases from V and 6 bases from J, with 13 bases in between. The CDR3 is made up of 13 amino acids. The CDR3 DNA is TGTGCCAGCATCCCTAGTCGGGGCAATGAGCAGTTCTTC. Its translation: CASIPSRGNEQFF.

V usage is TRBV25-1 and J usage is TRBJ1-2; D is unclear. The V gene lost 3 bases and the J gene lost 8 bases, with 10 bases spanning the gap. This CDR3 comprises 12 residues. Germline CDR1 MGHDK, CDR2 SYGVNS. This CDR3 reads CASSDEVGGYTF. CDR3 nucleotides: TGTGCCAGCAGTGACGAAGTGGGCGGCTACACCTTC.